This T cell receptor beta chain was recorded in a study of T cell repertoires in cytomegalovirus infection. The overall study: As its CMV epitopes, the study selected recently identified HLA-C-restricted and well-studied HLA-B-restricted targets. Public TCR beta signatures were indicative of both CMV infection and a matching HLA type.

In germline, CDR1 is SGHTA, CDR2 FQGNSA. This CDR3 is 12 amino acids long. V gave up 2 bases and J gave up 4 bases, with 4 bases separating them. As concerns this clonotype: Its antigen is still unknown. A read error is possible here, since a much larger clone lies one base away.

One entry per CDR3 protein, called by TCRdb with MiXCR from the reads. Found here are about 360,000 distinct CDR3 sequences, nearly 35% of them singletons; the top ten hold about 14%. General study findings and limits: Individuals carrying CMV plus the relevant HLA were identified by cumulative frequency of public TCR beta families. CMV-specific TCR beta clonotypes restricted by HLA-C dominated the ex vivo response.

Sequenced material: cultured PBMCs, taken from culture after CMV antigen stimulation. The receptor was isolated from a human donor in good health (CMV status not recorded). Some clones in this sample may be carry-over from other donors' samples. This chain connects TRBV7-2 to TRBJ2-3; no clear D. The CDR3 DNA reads TGTGCCAGCAGCTTACATGCAGATACGCAGTATTTT. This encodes CASSLHADTQYF.